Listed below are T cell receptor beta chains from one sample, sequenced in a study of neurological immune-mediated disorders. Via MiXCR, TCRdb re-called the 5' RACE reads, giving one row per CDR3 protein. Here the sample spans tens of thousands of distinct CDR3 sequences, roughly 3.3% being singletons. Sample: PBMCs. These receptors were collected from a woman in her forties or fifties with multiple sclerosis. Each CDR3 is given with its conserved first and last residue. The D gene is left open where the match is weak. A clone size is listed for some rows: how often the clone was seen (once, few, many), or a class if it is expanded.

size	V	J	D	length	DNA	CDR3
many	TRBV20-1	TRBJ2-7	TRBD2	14	TGCAGTGCAAACGCCGGGACTAAATCCTACGAGCAGTACTTC	CSANAGTKSYEQYF
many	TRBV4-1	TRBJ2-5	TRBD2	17	TGCGCCAGCAGCCAACGAGAAGTAGCGGGGGGCCAAGAGACCCAGTACTTC	CASSQREVAGGQETQYF
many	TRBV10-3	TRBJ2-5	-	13	TGTGCCATCAGTTTGGAGGGGCTGGAGACCCAGTACTTC	CAISLEGLETQYF
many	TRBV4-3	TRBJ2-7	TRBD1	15	TGCGCCAGCAGCCAAGGACCCGGGACAGGGCGGGAGCAGTACTTC	CASSQGPGTGREQYF
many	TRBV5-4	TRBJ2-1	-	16	TGTGCCAGCAGCTACGGGGGTCGCTTAGGACGGAATGAGCAGTTCTTC	CASSYGGRLGRNEQFF
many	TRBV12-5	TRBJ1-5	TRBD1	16	TGTGCTAGTGGTTTGGTACTCAGGGGGCGAAATCAGCCCCAGCATTTT	CASGLVLRGRNQPQHF
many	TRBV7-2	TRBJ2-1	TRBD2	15	TGTGCCAGCAGCTTATCACGGGGGGCCTACAATGAGCAGTTCTTC	CASSLSRGAYNEQFF
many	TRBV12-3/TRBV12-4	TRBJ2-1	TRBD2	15	TGTGCCAGCAGTTTGGCTAGCGGTGGCTACAATGAGCAGTTCTTC	CASSLASGGYNEQFF
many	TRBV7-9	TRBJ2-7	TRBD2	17	TGTGCCAGCAGCTCGCGGACTAGCGGGGGGGGGACCTACGAGCAGTACTTC	CASSSRTSGGGTYEQYF
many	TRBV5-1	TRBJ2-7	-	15	TGCGCCAGCACCCCCTGGGGTGGAGGCTTCTACGAGCAGTACTTC	CASTPWGGGFYEQYF
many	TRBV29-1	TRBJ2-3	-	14	TGCAGCGTTCCGCCGGGACCAGGCACAGATACGCAGTATTTT	CSVPPGPGTDTQYF
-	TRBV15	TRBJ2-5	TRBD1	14	TGTGCCACCAGCGGGACAGGGGGCTGGGAGACCCAGTACTTC	CATSGTGGWETQYF
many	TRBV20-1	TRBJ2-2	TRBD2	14	TGCAGTGCTAGTAGCGGGGTTCTCACCGGGGAGCTGTTTTTT	CSASSGVLTGELFF
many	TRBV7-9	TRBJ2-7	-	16	TGTGCCAGCAGCCACATAGGTAGCGGCGGTTTATACGAGCAGTACTTC	CASSHIGSGGLYEQYF
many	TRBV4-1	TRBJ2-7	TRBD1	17	TGCGCCAGCAGCCAAGATTTTAAGGACAGGGAAGGGTACGAGCAGTACTTC	CASSQDFKDREGYEQYF
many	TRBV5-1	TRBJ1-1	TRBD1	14	TGCGCCAGCAGCGGGACAGGACGAAACACTGAAGCTTTCTTT	CASSGTGRNTEAFF
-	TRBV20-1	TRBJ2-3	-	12	TGCACTATCAGAACTAGCACAGATACGCAGTATTTT	CTIRTSTDTQYF
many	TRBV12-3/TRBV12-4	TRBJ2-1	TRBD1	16	TGTGCCAGCAGTTTGACCGGGACAGGGGGTTCGGGTGAGCAGTTCTTC	CASSLTGTGGSGEQFF
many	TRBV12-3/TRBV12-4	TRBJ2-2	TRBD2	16	TGTGCCAGCAGTTTACGAGCGGGGGGTAACACCGGGGAGCTGTTTTTT	CASSLRAGGNTGELFF
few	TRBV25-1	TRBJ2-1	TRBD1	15	TGTGCCAGCATCCCCCTGGGACAGGGAAACAATGAGCAGTTCTTC	CASIPLGQGNNEQFF
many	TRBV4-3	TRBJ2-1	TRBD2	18	TGCGCCAGCAGCCCTTGGGAACTAGCGGGGGGGTCCTACAATGAGCAGTTCTTC	CASSPWELAGGSYNEQFF
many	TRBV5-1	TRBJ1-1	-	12	TGCGCCAGCAGCGTCGCAGACACTGAAGCTTTCTTT	CASSVADTEAFF
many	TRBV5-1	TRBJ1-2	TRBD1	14	TGCGCCAGCAGCTTGGGGGACAGTTACTATGGCTACACCTTC	CASSLGDSYYGYTF
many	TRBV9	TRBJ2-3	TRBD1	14	TGTGCCAGCAGCCCAGGACAGGCCACAGATACGCAGTATTTT	CASSPGQATDTQYF
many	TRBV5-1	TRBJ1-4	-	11	TGCGCCAGCAGGTTTAATGAAAAACTGTTTTTT	CASRFNEKLFF
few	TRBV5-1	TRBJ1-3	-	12	TGCGCCAGCAGTATCGATGGAAACACCATATATTTT	CASSIDGNTIYF
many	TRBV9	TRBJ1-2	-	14	TGTGCCAGCAGCGGTTCGGGCTCCTTGGAGGGCTACACCTTC	CASSGSGSLEGYTF
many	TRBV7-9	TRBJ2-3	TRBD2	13	TGTGCCAGCACCTACGGAAGCGGGGAGGCGCAGTATTTT	CASTYGSGEAQYF
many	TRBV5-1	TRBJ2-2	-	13	TGCGCCAGCACCCCCCAAGTCACCGGGGAGCTGTTTTTT	CASTPQVTGELFF
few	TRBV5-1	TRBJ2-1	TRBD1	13	TGCGCCAGCAGCCTGGACAGGGGGGGGGAGCAGTTCTTC	CASSLDRGGEQFF
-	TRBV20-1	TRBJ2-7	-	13	TGCAGTGACCCTAGTAAGGTTTCCTACGAGCAGTACTTC	CSDPSKVSYEQYF
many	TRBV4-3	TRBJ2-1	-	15	TGCGCCAGCAGCCAAGAAGGGACCACCAGGAATGAGCAGTTCTTC	CASSQEGTTRNEQFF
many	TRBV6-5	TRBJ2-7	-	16	TGTGCCAGCAGTTACTCTCGCCCTTTACGCTCCTACGAGCAGTACTTC	CASSYSRPLRSYEQYF
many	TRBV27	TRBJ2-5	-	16	TGTGCCAGCAGCCTCAGTCTGGGGGTATGGCGAGAGACCCAGTACTTC	CASSLSLGVWRETQYF
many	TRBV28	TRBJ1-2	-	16	TGTGCCAGCAGTTTTTGGCAGATCCTCGGGTCCTATGGCTACACCTTC	CASSFWQILGSYGYTF
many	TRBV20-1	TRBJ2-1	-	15	TGCAGTGCTAGAAGGGGTCTGGGAGGTTACAATGAGCAGTTCTTC	CSARRGLGGYNEQFF
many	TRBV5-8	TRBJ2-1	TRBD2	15	TGTGCCAGCAGCTTAGGGACTAGCCTGGGGAATGAGCAGTTCTTC	CASSLGTSLGNEQFF
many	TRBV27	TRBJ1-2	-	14	TGTGCCAGCAGTCCGCGGGGCAGCCTCTATGGCTACACCTTC	CASSPRGSLYGYTF
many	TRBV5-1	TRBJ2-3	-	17	TGCGCCAGCAGCTTCCCCCGGGGGATCCTTTCAGGAGATACGCAGTATTTT	CASSFPRGILSGDTQYF
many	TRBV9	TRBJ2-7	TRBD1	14	TGTGCCAGCAGCGTGGGGACAGGGGTCTACGGGCAGTACTTC	CASSVGTGVYGQYF